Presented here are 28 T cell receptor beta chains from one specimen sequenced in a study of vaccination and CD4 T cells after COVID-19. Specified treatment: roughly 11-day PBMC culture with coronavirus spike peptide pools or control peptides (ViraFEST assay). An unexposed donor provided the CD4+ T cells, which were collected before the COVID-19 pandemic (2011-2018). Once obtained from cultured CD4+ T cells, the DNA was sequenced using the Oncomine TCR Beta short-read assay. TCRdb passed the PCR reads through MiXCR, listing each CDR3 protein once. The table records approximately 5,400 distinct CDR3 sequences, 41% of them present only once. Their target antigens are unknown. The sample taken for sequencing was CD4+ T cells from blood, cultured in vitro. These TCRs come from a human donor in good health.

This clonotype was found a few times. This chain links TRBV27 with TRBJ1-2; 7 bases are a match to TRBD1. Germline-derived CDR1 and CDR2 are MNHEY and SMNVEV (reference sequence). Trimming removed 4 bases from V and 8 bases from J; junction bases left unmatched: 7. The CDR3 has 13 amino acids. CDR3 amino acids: CASSYGGQWGYTF. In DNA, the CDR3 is TGTGCCAGCAGTTATGGGGGACAGTGGGGCTACACCTTC.

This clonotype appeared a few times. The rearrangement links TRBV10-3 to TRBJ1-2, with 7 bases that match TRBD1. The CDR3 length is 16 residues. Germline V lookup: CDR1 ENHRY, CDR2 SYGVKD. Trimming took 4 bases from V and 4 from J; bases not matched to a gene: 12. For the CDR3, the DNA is TGTGCCATCAGTGTGGGAGGGGGCGGATCGTCCTATGGCTACACCTTC. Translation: CAISVGGGGSSYGYTF.

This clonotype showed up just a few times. The CDR3 DNA is TGTGCCAGCAGCTTTATGTTGTTAAGGGAAGCTTTCTTT. This encodes CASSFMLLREAFF. The chain links TRBV12-1 to TRBJ1-1. TRBV12-1 is reported as a pseudogene. The CDR3 extends over 13 amino acids.

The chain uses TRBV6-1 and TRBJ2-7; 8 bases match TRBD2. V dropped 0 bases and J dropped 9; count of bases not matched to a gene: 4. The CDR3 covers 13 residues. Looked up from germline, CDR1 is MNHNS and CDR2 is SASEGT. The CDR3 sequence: CASSEAITSGQYF. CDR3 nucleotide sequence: TGTGCCAGCAGTGAAGCCATTACTAGCGGGCAGTACTTC.

The chain's CDR3 is CASSTTSGITSTDTQYF. The CDR3 region has the DNA TGTGCCAGCAGTACGACTAGCGGAATCACTAGCACAGATACGCAGTATTTT. The gene calls are TRBV28 and TRBJ2-3; 9 bases are a match to TRBD2. V lost 5 bases to trimming and J lost 0 bases; unmatched junction nucleotides: 9. Germline CDR1 is MDHEN and CDR2 is SYDVKM. This CDR3 comprises 17 residues.

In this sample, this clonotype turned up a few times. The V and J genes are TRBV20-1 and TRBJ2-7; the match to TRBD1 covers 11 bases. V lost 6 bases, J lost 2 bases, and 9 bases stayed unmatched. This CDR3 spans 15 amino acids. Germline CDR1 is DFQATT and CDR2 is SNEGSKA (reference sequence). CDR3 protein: CSARYWDRGAYEQYF. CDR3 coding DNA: TGCAGTGCCCGGTATTGGGACAGGGGGGCCTACGAGCAGTACTTC.

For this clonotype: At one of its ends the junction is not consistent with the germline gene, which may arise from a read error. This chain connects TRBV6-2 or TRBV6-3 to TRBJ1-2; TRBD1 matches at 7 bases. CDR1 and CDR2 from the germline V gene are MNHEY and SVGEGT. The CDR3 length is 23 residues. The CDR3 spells CVSSSFHRATEQGPSTTNYGYTF. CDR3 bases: TGTGTCAGCAGTTCATTTCACCGGGCTACAGAACAGGGGCCATCGACCACTAACTATGGCTACACCTTC.

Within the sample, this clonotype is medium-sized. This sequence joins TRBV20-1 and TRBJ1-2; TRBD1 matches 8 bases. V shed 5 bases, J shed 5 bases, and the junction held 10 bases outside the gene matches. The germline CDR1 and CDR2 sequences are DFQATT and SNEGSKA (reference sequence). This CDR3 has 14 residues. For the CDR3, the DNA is TGCAGTGCTTACTTTAGGGACAGGTCATATGGCTACACCTTC. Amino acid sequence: CSAYFRDRSYGYTF.

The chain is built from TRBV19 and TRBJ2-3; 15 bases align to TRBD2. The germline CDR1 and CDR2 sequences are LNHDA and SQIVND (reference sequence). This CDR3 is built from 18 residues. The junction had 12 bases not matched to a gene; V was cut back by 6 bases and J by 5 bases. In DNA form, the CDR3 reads TGTGCCAGTAGGACTCCGGGACTAGCGGGGGGCGAAAGAGATACGCAGTATTTT. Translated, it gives CASRTPGLAGGERDTQYF.

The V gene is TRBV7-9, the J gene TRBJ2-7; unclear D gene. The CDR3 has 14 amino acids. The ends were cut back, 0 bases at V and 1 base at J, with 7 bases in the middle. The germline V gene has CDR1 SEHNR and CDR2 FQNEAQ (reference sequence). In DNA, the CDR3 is TGTGCCAGCAGCTTAGCGGGGATTTCCTACGAGCAGTACTTC. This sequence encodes CASSLAGISYEQYF. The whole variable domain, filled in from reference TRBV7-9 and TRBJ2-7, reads DTGVSQNPRHKITKRGQNVTFRCDPISEHNRLYWYRQTLGQGPEFLTYFQNEAQLEKSRLLSDRFSAERPKGSFSTLEIQRTEQGDSAMYLCASSLAGISYEQYFGPGTRLTVT.

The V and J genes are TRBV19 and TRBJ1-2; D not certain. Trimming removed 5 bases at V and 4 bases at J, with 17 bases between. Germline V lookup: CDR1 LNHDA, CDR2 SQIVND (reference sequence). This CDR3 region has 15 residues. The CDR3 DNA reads TGTGCCAGTAGTTCAGGACGGGTACGCGCCTATGGCTACACCTTC. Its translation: CASSSGRVRAYGYTF.

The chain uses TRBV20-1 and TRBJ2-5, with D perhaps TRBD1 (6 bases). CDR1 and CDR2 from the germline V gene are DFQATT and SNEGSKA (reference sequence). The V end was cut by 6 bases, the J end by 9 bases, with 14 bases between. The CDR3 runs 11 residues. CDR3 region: CSAQPGAAQYF. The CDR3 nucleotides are TGCAGTGCCCAACCAGGGGCGGCCCAGTACTTC.

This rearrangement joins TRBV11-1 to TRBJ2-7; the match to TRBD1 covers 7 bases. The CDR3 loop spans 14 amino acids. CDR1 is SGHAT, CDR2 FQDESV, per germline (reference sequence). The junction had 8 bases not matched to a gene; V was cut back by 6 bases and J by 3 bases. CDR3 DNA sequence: TGTGCCAGCAGTCGGGGACAGTCTCGCTACGAGCAGTACTTC. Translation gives CASSRGQSRYEQYF. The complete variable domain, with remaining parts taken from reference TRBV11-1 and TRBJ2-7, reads EAEVAQSPRYKITEKSQAVAFWCDPISGHATLYWYRQILGQGPELLVQFQDESVVDDSQLPKDRFSAERLKGVDSTLKIQPAELGDSAMYLCASSRGQSRYEQYFGPGTRLTVT.

The CDR3 DNA reads as TGTGCCAGCAGTGGGGACAGGAACACTGAAGCTTTCTTT. Translated, it gives CASSGDRNTEAFF. The chain employs TRBV2 and TRBJ1-1; TRBD1 aligns across 7 bases. Trimming at V came to 4 bases and at J to 1 base, leaving 0 bases not matched to a gene. This CDR3 contains 13 residues. Germline V gene data show CDR1 as SNHLY and CDR2 as FYNNEI.

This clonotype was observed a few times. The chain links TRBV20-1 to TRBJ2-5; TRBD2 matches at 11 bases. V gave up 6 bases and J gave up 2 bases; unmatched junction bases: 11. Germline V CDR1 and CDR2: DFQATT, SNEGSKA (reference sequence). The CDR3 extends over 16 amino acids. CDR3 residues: CSAPKLAGVYQETQYF. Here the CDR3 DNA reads TGCAGTGCACCCAAACTAGCGGGAGTTTATCAAGAGACCCAGTACTTC.

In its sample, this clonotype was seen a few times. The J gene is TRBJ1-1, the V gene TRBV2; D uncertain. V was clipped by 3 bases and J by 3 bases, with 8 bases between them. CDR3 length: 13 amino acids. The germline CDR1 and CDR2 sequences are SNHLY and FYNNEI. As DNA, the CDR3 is TGTGCCAGCAGTGACCTGGAGGACACTGAAGCTTTCTTT. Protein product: CASSDLEDTEAFF.

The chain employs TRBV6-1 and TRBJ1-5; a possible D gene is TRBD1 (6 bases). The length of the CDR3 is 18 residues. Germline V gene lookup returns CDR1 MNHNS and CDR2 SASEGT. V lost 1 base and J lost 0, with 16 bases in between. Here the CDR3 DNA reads TGTGCCAGCAGTGAAGACCCGGACAGACACTATAGCAATCAGCCCCAGCATTTT. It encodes CASSEDPDRHYSNQPQHF.

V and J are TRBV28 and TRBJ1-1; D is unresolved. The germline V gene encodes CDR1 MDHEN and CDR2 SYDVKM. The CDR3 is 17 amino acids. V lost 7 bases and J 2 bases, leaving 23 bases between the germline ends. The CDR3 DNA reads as TGTGCCAGCACTCCCTTTACCGTGGCAGTCCGTAACACTGAAGCTTTCTTT. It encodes CASTPFTVAVRNTEAFF.

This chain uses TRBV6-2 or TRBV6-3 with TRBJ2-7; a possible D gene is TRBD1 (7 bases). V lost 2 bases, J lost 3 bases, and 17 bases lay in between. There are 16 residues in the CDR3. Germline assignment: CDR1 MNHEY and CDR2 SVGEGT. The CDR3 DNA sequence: TGTGCCAGCAGTTACGCCGCGGCAGGGGGAGGCTACGAGCAGTACTTC. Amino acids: CASSYAAAGGGYEQYF.

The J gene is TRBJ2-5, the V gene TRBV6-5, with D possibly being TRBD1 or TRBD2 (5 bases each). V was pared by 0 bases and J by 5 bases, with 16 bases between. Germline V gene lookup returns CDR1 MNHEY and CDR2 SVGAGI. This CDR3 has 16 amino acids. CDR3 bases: TGTGCCAGCAGTTACTCGTCGGGGAGCAAGGGGGAGACCCAGTACTTC. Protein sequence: CASSYSSGSKGETQYF.

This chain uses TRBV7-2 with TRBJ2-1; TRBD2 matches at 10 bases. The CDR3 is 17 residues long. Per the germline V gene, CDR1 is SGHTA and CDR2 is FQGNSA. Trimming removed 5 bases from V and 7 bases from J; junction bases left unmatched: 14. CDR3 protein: CASSPAPLAGVQNEQFF. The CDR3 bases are TGTGCCAGCAGCCCGGCCCCCCTAGCGGGAGTGCAAAATGAGCAGTTCTTC.

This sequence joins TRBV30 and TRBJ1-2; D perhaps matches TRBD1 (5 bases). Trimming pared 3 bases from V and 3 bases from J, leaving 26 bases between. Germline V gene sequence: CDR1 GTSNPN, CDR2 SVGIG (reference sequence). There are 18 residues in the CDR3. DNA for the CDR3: TGTGCCTGGAGCGATTTAGCGGGATTTAGCGACAGTGACTATGGCTACACCTTC. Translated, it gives CAWSDLAGFSDSDYGYTF.

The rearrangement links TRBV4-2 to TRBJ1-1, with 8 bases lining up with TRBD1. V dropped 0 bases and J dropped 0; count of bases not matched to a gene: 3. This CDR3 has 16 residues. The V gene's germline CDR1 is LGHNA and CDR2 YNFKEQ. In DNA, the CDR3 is TGTGCCAGCAGCCAAGATCGGACAGGGCTGAACACTGAAGCTTTCTTT. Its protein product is CASSQDRTGLNTEAFF.

For the CDR3, the DNA is TGTGCCAGCAGCAAATTCGAACCCGGACGCGAGCAGTACTTC. Amino acids: CASSKFEPGREQYF. The V gene is TRBV21-1, the J gene TRBJ2-7; no check of the table's D call, TRBD1, against the DNA was made. TRBV21-1 is annotated as a pseudogene. CDR3 length equals 14 residues.

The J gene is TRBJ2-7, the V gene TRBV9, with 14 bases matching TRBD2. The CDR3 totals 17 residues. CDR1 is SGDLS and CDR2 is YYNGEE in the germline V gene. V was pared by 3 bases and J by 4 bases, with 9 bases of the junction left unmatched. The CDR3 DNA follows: TGTGCCAGCAGCGGAGGGACTAGCGGGAGATCATCATACGAGCAGTACTTC. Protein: CASSGGTSGRSSYEQYF.

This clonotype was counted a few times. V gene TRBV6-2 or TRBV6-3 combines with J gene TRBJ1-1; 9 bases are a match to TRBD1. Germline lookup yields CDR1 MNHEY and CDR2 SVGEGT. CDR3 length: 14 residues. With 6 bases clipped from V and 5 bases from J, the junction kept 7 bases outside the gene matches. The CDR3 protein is CASRLDRGGTEAFF. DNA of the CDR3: TGTGCCAGCAGACTGGACAGGGGTGGGACTGAAGCTTTCTTT.

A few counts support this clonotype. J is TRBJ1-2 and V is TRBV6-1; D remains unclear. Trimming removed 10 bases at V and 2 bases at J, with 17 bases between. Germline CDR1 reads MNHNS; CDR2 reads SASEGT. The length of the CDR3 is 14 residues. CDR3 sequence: CATRIEDSNYGYTF. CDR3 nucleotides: TGTGCCACACGGATCGAGGACTCAAACTATGGCTACACCTTC.

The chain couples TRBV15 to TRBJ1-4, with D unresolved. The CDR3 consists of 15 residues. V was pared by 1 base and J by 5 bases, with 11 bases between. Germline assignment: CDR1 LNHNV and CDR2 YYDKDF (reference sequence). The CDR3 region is CATSRVARQNEKLFF. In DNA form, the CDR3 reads TGTGCCACCAGCAGAGTCGCACGGCAAAATGAAAAACTGTTTTTT. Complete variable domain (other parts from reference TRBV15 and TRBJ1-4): DAMVIQNPRYQVTQFGKPVTLSCSQTLNHNVMYWYQQKSSQAPKLLFHYYDKDFNNEADTPDNFQSRRPNTSFCFLDIRSPGLGDTAMYLCATSRVARQNEKLFFGSGTQLSVL.